These 21 T cell receptor beta chains originate from one sample sequenced in a study of spatial heterogeneity in lung cancer. The time point was: sample taken at primary tumor resection. Tumor, nontumor lung or frozen PBMC supplied whole RNA, sequenced without sorting. TCRdb passed the 5' RACE reads through MiXCR, listing each CDR3 protein once. The data contain about 38,000 distinct CDR3 sequences, less than 5.5% of them singletons. Sequencing used PBMCs, obtained at surgery. The source of these receptors is a female donor with early-stage non-small cell lung cancer.

This clonotype occurred many times. The rearrangement joins TRBV6-2 or TRBV6-3 to TRBJ1-2; D is perhaps TRBD1 (6 bases). Trimming shortened V by 2 bases and J by 6 bases, and 10 bases separated the two germline ends. The CDR3 consists of 13 residues. Germline CDR1 and CDR2: MNHEY and SVGEGT. CDR3 nucleotides: TGTGCCAGCAGTTACGACAGGTTCAATGGCTACACCTTC. Encoded protein: CASSYDRFNGYTF.

This clonotype was seen many times. This chain joins TRBV6-2 or TRBV6-3 and TRBJ2-7; 7 nucleotides line up with TRBD2. CDR1 and CDR2 from the germline V gene are MNHEY and SVGEGT. After removal of 0 bases from V and 4 bases from J, the junction contained 6 bases not matched to a gene. There are 15 residues in the CDR3. Here the CDR3 DNA reads TGTGCCAGCAGTTACTCCCGTAGCGGGCGGTACGAGCAGTACTTC. Encoded protein: CASSYSRSGRYEQYF.

This clonotype is labeled as medium-sized. The V and J genes are TRBV20-1 and TRBJ2-7, with 10 bases lining up with TRBD2. Germline V gene lookup returns CDR1 DFQATT and CDR2 SNEGSKA (reference sequence). The CDR3 has 16 residues. J gave up 3 bases and V 2 bases, and 10 bases lay outside the gene matches. In DNA, the CDR3 is TGCAGTGCTAGATACCCTAGCGGGGGCAATTTCTACGAGCAGTACTTC. As protein: CSARYPSGGNFYEQYF.

The V and J genes are TRBV6-6 and TRBJ1-5; D is possibly TRBD1 (6 bases). CDR3 length: 17 residues. Trimming left V 6 bases short and J 7 bases short, with 25 bases between. The germline CDR1 and CDR2 sequences are MNHNY and SVGAGI (reference sequence). This CDR3 is CASSLLTAGARVQPQHF. The DNA of the CDR3 is TGTGCCAGCAGCCTACTGACTGCAGGGGCAAGGGTACAGCCCCAGCATTTT.

The V and J genes are TRBV18 and TRBJ2-1, with D tentatively TRBD1 (5 bases). This CDR3 has 14 residues. Trimming left V 3 bases short and J 5 bases short, with 11 bases between. CDR1 is KGHSH, CDR2 LQKENI, per germline. CDR3 amino acids: CASSPKVGDNEQFF. The DNA of the CDR3 is TGTGCCAGCTCACCGAAGGTAGGGGACAATGAGCAGTTCTTC.

The V gene is TRBV7-3, the J gene TRBJ2-3; the D gene could be TRBD1 or TRBD2 (5 bases each). The CDR3 covers 13 residues. The germline V gene has CDR1 SGHTA and CDR2 FQGTGA. With 2 bases removed from V and 5 bases from J, the gap between germline ends came to 8 bases. CDR3 loop: CASSLDSGDTQYF. CDR3 bases: TGTGCCAGCAGCTTAGACAGCGGAGATACGCAGTATTTT.

This clonotype was detected many times. The rearrangement joins TRBV19 to TRBJ1-5, with D perhaps matching TRBD1 (5 bases). V gave up 7 bases and J gave up 0 bases, with 13 bases separating them. Germline V CDR1 and CDR2: LNHDA, SQIVND (reference sequence). CDR3 length: 15 amino acids. The CDR3: CASTKGEHSNQPQHF. The CDR3 DNA follows: TGTGCCAGTACAAAAGGGGAGCATAGCAATCAGCCCCAGCATTTT. Looking up the rest from reference TRBV19 and TRBJ1-5 gives the full variable domain: DGGITQSPKYLFRKEGQNVTLSCEQNLNHDAMYWYRQDPGQGLRLIYYSQIVNDFQKGDIAEGYSVSREKKESFPLTVTSAQKNPTAFYLCASTKGEHSNQPQHFGDGTRLSIL.

The rearrangement joins TRBV10-3 to TRBJ2-2, with 8 positions matching TRBD1. The CDR3 is 14 amino acids. Germline trimming cut 9 bases from V and 1 base from J; bases unmatched to any gene: 4. Germline CDR1 is ENHRY and CDR2 is SYGVKD. The CDR3 coding sequence is TGTGCCATTACCGGGACAGGGAACACCGGGGAGCTGTTTTTT. It encodes CAITGTGNTGELFF.

This clonotype was detected ten times or more. The chain carries TRBV9 and TRBJ2-2, with a tentative D call TRBD1 (6 bases). V was pared by 4 bases and J by 7 bases, with 11 bases between. The CDR3 is 13 amino acids. Per the germline V gene, CDR1 is SGDLS and CDR2 is YYNGEE. The CDR3 bases are TGTGCCAGCAGCATACAGGGATACGGGGAGCTGTTTTTT. Translating gives CASSIQGYGELFF.

This clonotype was detected many times. The CDR3 is CASRLRSGGYNEQFF. Here the CDR3 DNA reads TGTGCCAGCAGGCTTAGGTCAGGGGGATACAATGAGCAGTTCTTC. V is TRBV12-3 or TRBV12-4 and J is TRBJ2-1, with TRBD1 matching over 7 bases. This CDR3 comprises 15 residues. The V gene end was trimmed by 6 bases and the J gene end by 4 bases; junction bases not matched to a gene: 9.

This clonotype is labeled as medium-sized. The CDR3 loop is CSVETGIETQYF. DNA of the CDR3: TGCAGCGTTGAGACGGGAATAGAGACCCAGTACTTC. The chain combines TRBV29-1 with TRBJ2-5; a weak D match, TRBD2 (5 bases). The length of the CDR3 is 12 residues. Trimming pared 3 bases from V and 4 bases from J, leaving 9 bases between. In germline, CDR1 is SQVTM, CDR2 ANQGSEA.

Many counts were recorded for this clonotype. V gene TRBV6-2 or TRBV6-3 combines with J gene TRBJ2-1; 8 nucleotides agree with TRBD2. This CDR3 contains 16 residues. V lost 0 bases to trimming and J lost 6 bases; unmatched junction nucleotides: 7. Germline CDR1 and CDR2: MNHEY and SVGEGT. The CDR3 coding sequence is TGTGCCAGCAGTTACTCGGTTAGCGGGGTGTCCAATGAGCAGTTCTTC. Protein: CASSYSVSGVSNEQFF.

This clonotype was counted many times. This sequence joins TRBV12-3 or TRBV12-4 and TRBJ1-5; possible D gene TRBD1, 5 bases. This CDR3 region has 16 residues. V lost 6 bases, J lost 6 bases, and 21 bases lay in between. The CDR3 here is CASSTHTGSRRQPQHF. Written as DNA, the CDR3 is TGTGCCAGCAGCACCCATACAGGCTCCCGGCGTCAGCCCCAGCATTTT.

This clonotype was detected many times. This chain links TRBV20-1 with TRBJ2-7; 11 bases agree with TRBD2. The CDR3 has 16 residues. With 0 bases clipped from V and 2 bases from J, the junction kept 6 bases outside the gene matches. The germline V gene encodes CDR1 DFQATT and CDR2 SNEGSKA (reference sequence). Written as DNA, the CDR3 is TGCAGTGCTAGAGATCTTGGGACTAGCGGACCCTACGAGCAGTACTTC. The encoded protein is CSARDLGTSGPYEQYF.

This clonotype was counted ten times or more. The V call is TRBV5-1, the J call TRBJ1-5; the D gene is possibly TRBD1 (6 bases). The germline V and J ends were trimmed by 2 bases and 7 bases, with 16 bases remaining between them. This CDR3 has 15 amino acids. CDR1 is SGHRS and CDR2 is YFSETQ in the germline V gene. CDR3 in DNA: TGCGCCAGCAGCTTAGAGGGGGAGATATCGCAGCCCCAGCATTTT. This encodes CASSLEGEISQPQHF.

At least ten counts were recorded for this clonotype. The V and J genes are TRBV28 and TRBJ1-2, with D hard to call. V lost 4 bases to trimming and J lost 6 bases, with 18 bases between them. The CDR3 is made up of 15 amino acids. CDR1 is MDHEN and CDR2 is SYDVKM in the germline V gene. CDR3 sequence: CASSSPGRRHDGYTF. The CDR3 DNA is TGTGCCAGCAGTTCTCCCGGGAGACGCCACGATGGCTACACCTTC.

This clonotype was recorded many times. The genes are TRBV20-1 and TRBJ1-4; no clear D. The CDR3 contains 16 residues. V lost 0 bases and J lost 5, with 16 bases in between. Germline CDR1 and CDR2: DFQATT and SNEGSKA (reference sequence). The CDR3 DNA sequence: TGCAGTGCTAGAGATTTAGGAGGCAAGATGAATGAAAAACTGTTTTTT. Its translation is CSARDLGGKMNEKLFF.

Many counts were recorded for this clonotype. The V gene is TRBV18, the J gene TRBJ2-1, with TRBD1 matching over 11 bases. Per the germline V gene, CDR1 is KGHSH and CDR2 is LQKENI. After removal of 6 bases from V and 6 bases from J, the junction contained 7 bases not matched to a gene. The CDR3 covers 15 residues. CDR3 sequence reads: CASSWTGGAGNEQFF. The CDR3 DNA follows: TGTGCCAGCTCTTGGACAGGGGGCGCGGGCAATGAGCAGTTCTTC.

The table lists this clonotype with a few counts. The genes are TRBV7-9 and TRBJ1-1; D possibly corresponds to TRBD1 (6 bases). Deletions cut 0 bases from V and 6 bases from J, with 11 bases between. The CDR3 is 14 amino acids. Per the germline V gene, CDR1 is SEHNR and CDR2 is FQNEAQ (reference sequence). The chain's CDR3 is CASSLALGGAEAFF. As DNA, the CDR3 is TGTGCCAGCAGCTTAGCTCTGGGGGGCGCTGAAGCTTTCTTT.

This clonotype was recorded a few times. This chain joins TRBV3-1 and TRBJ1-1, with D possibly TRBD1 on 5 matching bases. CDR3 length: 13 residues. Per germline, CDR1 LGHDT and CDR2 YNNKEL (reference sequence). The V and J ends lost 5 bases and 1 base respectively, with 8 bases between them. CDR3 residues: CASSITGNTEAFF. The CDR3 bases are TGTGCCAGCAGCATAACAGGGAACACTGAAGCTTTCTTT. Complete variable domain (other parts from reference TRBV3-1 and TRBJ1-1): DTAVSQTPKYLVTQMGNDKSIKCEQNLGHDTMYWYKQDSKKFLKIMFSYNNKELIINETVPNRFSPKSPDKAHLNLHINSLELGDSAVYFCASSITGNTEAFFGQGTRLTVV.

On this clonotype: One end of the junction varies from germline; a read error may be responsible. The V call is TRBV20-1, the J call TRBJ2-5; tentative D call: TRBD1 (8 bases). The CDR3 length is 16 residues. Germline lookup yields CDR1 DFQATT and CDR2 SNEGSKA (reference sequence). The CDR3 sequence: CSANGQGGYPKETQYF. The CDR3 bases are TGTAGTGCTAATGGACAGGGAGGGTACCCCAAAGAGACCCAGTACTTC.